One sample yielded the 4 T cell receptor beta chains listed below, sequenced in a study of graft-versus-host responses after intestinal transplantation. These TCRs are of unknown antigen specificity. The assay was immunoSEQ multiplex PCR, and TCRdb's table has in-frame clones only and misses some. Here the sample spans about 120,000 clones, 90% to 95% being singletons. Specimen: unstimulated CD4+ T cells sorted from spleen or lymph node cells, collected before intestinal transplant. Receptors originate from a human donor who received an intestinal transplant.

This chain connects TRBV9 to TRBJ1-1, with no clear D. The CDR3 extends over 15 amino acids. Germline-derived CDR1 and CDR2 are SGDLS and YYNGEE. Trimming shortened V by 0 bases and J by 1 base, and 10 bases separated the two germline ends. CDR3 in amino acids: CASSVVGKGNTEAFF. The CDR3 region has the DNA TGTGCCAGCAGCGTAGTGGGGAAGGGGAACACTGAAGCTTTCTTT.

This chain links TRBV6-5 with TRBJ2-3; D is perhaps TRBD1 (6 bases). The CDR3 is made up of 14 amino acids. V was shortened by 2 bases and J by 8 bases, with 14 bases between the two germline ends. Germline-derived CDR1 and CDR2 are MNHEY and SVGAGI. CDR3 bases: TGTGCCAGCAGTTACGCCTCATTAGGGGGTACGCAGTATTTT. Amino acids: CASSYASLGGTQYF.

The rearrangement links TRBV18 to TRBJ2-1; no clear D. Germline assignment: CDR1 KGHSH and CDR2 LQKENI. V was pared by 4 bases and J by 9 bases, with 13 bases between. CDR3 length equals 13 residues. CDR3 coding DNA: TGTGCCAGCTCACTCCTGGTCAGCCGTGAGCAGTTCTTC. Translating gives CASSLLVSREQFF.

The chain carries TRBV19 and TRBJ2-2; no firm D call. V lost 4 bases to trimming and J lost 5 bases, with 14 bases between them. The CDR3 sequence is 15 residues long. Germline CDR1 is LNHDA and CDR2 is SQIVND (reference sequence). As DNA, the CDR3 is TGTGCCAGTAGTACCCGGGTACCACTAACCGGGGAGCTGTTTTTT. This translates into CASSTRVPLTGELFF.